The 5 T cell receptor beta chains reported below all come from one sample, sequenced in a study of CD8 T cells in Susac syndrome (dated by TCRdb to about 2019). Library preparation used the immunoSEQ multiplex PCR assay. RNA was extracted using the RNeasy kit, and roughly 0.45 to 1 ug of the RNA was reverse transcribed with random hexamers. TCRdb itself trimmed the public reads at Q25 with fastp, ran MiXCR and retained productive beta chains. Each entry merges the rows of one CDR3 protein and shows their most common DNA and genes. A total of 250,000 or so distinct CDR3 sequences appear in this sample, roughly 95% of them only once. Jointly, the top ten make up roughly 0.072% of the sample. Input material: CD4+ T cells from PBMCs. These receptors came from a human donor with multiple sclerosis.

This chain links TRBV10-2 with TRBJ1-4, with 10 bases that match TRBD1. The germline CDR1 and CDR2 sequences are WSHSY and SAAADI. Trimming at V came to 2 bases and at J to 7 bases, leaving 7 bases not matched to a gene. There are 16 residues in the CDR3. The CDR3 DNA is TGCGCCAGCAGTGAGCCGGGACAGGGGCAAAGTGAAAAACTGTTTTTT. Protein product: CASSEPGQGQSEKLFF.

The chain is built from TRBV20-1 and TRBJ1-5; tentative D call: TRBD1 (5 bases). The CDR3 is made up of 13 amino acids. CDR1 is DFQATT, CDR2 SNEGSKA, per germline (reference sequence). Between the trimmed V and J ends, which lost 0 bases and 11 bases, there was a span of 14 bases. DNA for the CDR3: TGCAGTGCTAGAGAGGGACTCCTTCCAGCCCAGCATTTT. Its translation: CSAREGLLPAQHF.

The J gene is TRBJ1-6, the V gene TRBV29-1, with D possibly being TRBD1 (6 bases). Germline lookup yields CDR1 SQVTM and CDR2 ANQGSEA. V shed 3 bases and J shed 9 bases, with 15 bases lying between them. The CDR3 covers 14 residues. The CDR3 sequence is CSVESGGAGSPLHF. DNA of the CDR3: TGCAGCGTTGAGTCCGGGGGCGCCGGTTCACCCCTCCACTTT.

This clonotype was observed a few times. This chain joins TRBV6-1 and TRBJ2-1; D unresolved. There are 15 residues in the CDR3. Trimming stripped 0 bases from V and 0 bases from J, with 6 bases between. CDR1 and CDR2 from the germline V gene are MNHNS and SASEGT. The CDR3 DNA reads TGTGCCAGCAGTGAAGCGGCTGCCTCCTACAATGAGCAGTTCTTC. It yields the protein CASSEAAASYNEQFF.

J is TRBJ1-3 and V is TRBV29-1; D gene uncertain. Trimming left V 7 bases short and J 4 bases short, with 11 bases between. CDR3 length: 12 amino acids. Looked up from germline, CDR1 is SQVTM and CDR2 is ANQGSEA. CDR3 nucleotide sequence: TGCAGCGCCACTAGCGTGGGAAACACCATATATTTT. Residues: CSATSVGNTIYF.